The rows below give T cell receptor beta chains drawn from one sample of a study of OX40 agonist ivuxolimab in advanced cancers. The table came from immunoSEQ multiplex PCR; TCRdb's copy has only in-frame clones and leaves some out. The sample shows 100,000 or so clones, about 96% of them seen only once. Sequencing was performed on CD4+ or CD8+ T cells sorted from blood, taken in a trial of the OX40 agonist ivuxolimab. These receptors were obtained from an adult with an advanced solid tumor such as melanoma, head and neck, liver or kidney cancer. The CDR3 runs from the conserved cysteine through the conserved F or W. A D gene is named only where the DNA matches it firmly. The size entry is marked missing in some rows and otherwise reads once, few, many or a size class.

D gene	J gene	V gene	CDR3 length	clone size	CDR3 protein	CDR3 DNA
NA	TRBJ2-2	TRBV7-9	14	NA	CASSPNPNTGELFF	TGTGCCAGCAGCCCTAATCCAAACACCGGGGAGCTGTTTTTT
NA	TRBJ1-3	TRBV28	14	NA	CAGSLRGPGNTIYF	TGTGCCGGCAGTTTAAGGGGACCTGGAAACACCATATATTTT
TRBD2	TRBJ2-3	TRBV15	18	NA	CATSREGGLAGVPDTQYF	TGTGCCACCAGCAGAGAGGGGGGACTAGCGGGAGTCCCAGATACGCAGTATTTT
NA	TRBJ2-6	TRBV28	18	once	CASSLFTVEWGGANVLTF	TGTGCCAGCAGTTTATTTACAGTGGAGTGGGGTGGGGCCAACGTCCTGACTTTC
NA	TRBJ2-3	TRBV7-2	17	NA	CASSARVGVRSTDTQYF	TGTGCCAGCAGCGCGAGGGTCGGGGTACGAAGCACAGATACGCAGTATTTT
TRBD2	TRBJ2-7	TRBV7-9	15	NA	CASSSGRSGKGEQYF	TGTGCCAGCAGCTCGGGACGGAGCGGGAAGGGCGAGCAGTACTTC
NA	TRBJ1-3	TRBV7-9	19	NA	CASPSPVFSSGRFGNTIYF	TGTGCCAGCCCGTCCCCCGTATTTTCGTCGGGGAGGTTTGGAAACACCATATATTTT
NA	TRBJ2-1	TRBV11-2	12	NA	CASSLVLNGQFF	TGTGCCAGCAGCTTAGTCTTAAATGGGCAGTTCTTC
TRBD2	TRBJ2-7	TRBV27	11	NA	CASSSGGEQYF	TGTGCCAGCAGTTCCGGGGGGGAGCAGTACTTC
TRBD2	TRBJ2-4	TRBV28	15	once	CASSFRGVAKNIQYF	TGTGCCAGCAGTTTCCGGGGGGTAGCCAAAAACATTCAGTACTTC
TRBD2	TRBJ2-1	TRBV4-2	18	NA	CASSQTGTSGRAGNEQFF	TGTGCCAGCAGCCAGACCGGGACTAGCGGGAGGGCCGGGAATGAGCAGTTCTTC
NA	TRBJ2-7	TRBV4-1	13	NA	CASSQDVPYEQYF	TGCGCCAGCAGCCAAGACGTGCCCTACGAGCAGTACTTC
NA	TRBJ1-1	TRBV19	13	NA	CASRLEGNTEAFF	TGTGCCAGTAGACTCGAGGGGAACACTGAAGCTTTCTTT
TRBD2	TRBJ2-1	TRBV7-9	19	once	CASSSTFGLADSSYNEQFF	TGTGCCAGCAGCTCAACCTTTGGACTAGCGGATAGCTCCTACAATGAGCAGTTCTTC
NA	TRBJ1-5	TRBV28	11	NA	CASSSTQPQHF	TGTGCCAGCAGTTCCACTCAGCCCCAGCATTTT
TRBD2	TRBJ2-7	TRBV5-5	16	NA	CASSLNLAASSYEQYF	TGTGCCAGCAGCTTGAATCTAGCGGCAAGCTCCTACGAGCAGTACTTC
NA	TRBJ1-5	TRBV19	15	once	CASRGEALSNQPQHF	TGTGCCAGTAGAGGGGAGGCATTAAGCAATCAGCCCCAGCATTTT
TRBD1	TRBJ2-1	TRBV28	17	NA	CASSLFGRGYTYNEQFF	TGTGCCAGCAGTTTGTTCGGCAGGGGGTACACCTACAATGAGCAGTTCTTC
NA	TRBJ2-5	TRBV6-6	15	NA	CATHFMGPGGETQYF	TGTGCCACCCATTTCATGGGGCCTGGGGGAGAGACCCAGTACTTC
TRBD1	TRBJ1-1	TRBV7-2	14	NA	CASSSDTGDTEAFF	TGTGCCAGCAGCTCAGATACAGGGGACACTGAAGCTTTCTTT
TRBD2	TRBJ2-5	TRBV7-7	19	NA	CASSLGGPLAGAGPGTQYF	TGTGCCAGCAGCTTAGGAGGCCCCCTAGCGGGAGCAGGCCCAGGGACCCAGTACTTC
TRBD1	TRBJ2-7	TRBV27	14	NA	CASSSRDRGYEQYF	TGTGCCAGCAGTAGCCGGGACAGGGGCTACGAGCAGTACTTC
NA	TRBJ2-7	TRBV4-3	13	NA	CASSPGGGDEQYF	TGCGCCAGCAGCCCTGGCGGAGGGGACGAGCAGTACTTC
TRBD2	TRBJ2-5	TRBV9	17	NA	CASSDLKLGGIQETQYF	TGTGCCAGCAGCGATCTTAAATTGGGGGGGATCCAAGAGACCCAGTACTTC
NA	TRBJ1-3	TRBV9	17	once	CASSPPRGAPSGNTIYF	TGTGCCAGCAGCCCCCCTCGTGGGGCTCCCTCTGGAAACACCATATATTTT
TRBD2	TRBJ2-1	TRBV27	15	NA	CASTPGGDSYNEQFF	TGTGCCAGCACCCCCGGGGGGGATTCCTACAATGAGCAGTTCTTC
NA	TRBJ2-1	TRBV28	13	once	CASSPRGPNEQFF	TGTGCCAGCAGCCCTCGGGGGCCCAATGAGCAGTTCTTC
NA	TRBJ2-7	TRBV11-2	12	NA	CASSSHGVEQYF	TGTGCCAGCAGCTCACACGGGGTGGAGCAGTACTTC
TRBD2	TRBJ2-1	TRBV29-1	15	NA	CSVEDRAGGDNEQFF	TGCAGCGTTGAAGATCGGGCGGGAGGAGACAATGAGCAGTTCTTC
TRBD1	TRBJ2-7	TRBV28	16	NA	CASSTRTGTHGWEQYF	TGTGCCAGCAGTACCCGGACAGGGACCCACGGGTGGGAGCAGTACTTC
TRBD1	TRBJ1-5	TRBV28	14	NA	CASSYRGGNQPQHF	TGTGCCAGCAGTTACAGGGGCGGCAATCAGCCCCAGCATTTT
NA	TRBJ2-7	TRBV20-1	11	NA	CSAPTAGEQYF	TGCAGTGCTCCGACAGCGGGCGAGCAGTACTTC
NA	TRBJ2-7	TRBV27	14	once	CASSLLGTTYEQYF	TGTGCCAGCAGTTTACTCGGGACAACCTACGAGCAGTACTTC